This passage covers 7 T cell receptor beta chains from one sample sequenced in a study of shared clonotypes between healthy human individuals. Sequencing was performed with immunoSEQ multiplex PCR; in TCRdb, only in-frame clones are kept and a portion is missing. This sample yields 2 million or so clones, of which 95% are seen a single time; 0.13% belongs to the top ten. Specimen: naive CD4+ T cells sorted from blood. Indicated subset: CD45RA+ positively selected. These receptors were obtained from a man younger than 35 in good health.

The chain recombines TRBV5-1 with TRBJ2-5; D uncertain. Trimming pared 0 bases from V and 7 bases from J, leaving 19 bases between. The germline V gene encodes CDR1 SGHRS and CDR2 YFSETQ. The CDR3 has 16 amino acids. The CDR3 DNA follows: TGCGCCAGCAGCTTGGCCAAAGACCCCTTGTCCGGGACCCAGTACTTC. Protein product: CASSLAKDPLSGTQYF.

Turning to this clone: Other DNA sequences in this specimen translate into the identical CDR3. The CDR3: CASSSGTEAFF. CDR3 DNA sequence: TGTGCCAGCAGTTCGGGCACTGAAGCTTTCTTT. The chain joins TRBV6-6 to TRBJ1-1; the D is unclear. The CDR3 covers 11 residues. Germline CDR1 is MNHNY and CDR2 is SVGAGI (reference sequence). Trimming took off 4 bases at V and 4 bases at J, with 4 bases between the two ends.

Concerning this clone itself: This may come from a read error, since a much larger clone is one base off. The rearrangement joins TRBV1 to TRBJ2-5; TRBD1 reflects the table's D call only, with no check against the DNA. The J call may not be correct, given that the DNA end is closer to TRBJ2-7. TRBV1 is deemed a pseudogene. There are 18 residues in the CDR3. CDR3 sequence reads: CTSSIITLSGTWCYEQYF. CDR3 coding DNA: TGCACCAGCAGCATTATCACGCTAAGTGGGACATGGTGCTACGAGCAGTACTTC.

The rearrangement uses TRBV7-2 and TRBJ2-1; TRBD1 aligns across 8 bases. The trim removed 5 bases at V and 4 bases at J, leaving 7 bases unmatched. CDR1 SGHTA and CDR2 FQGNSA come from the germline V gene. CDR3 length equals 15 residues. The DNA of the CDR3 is TGTGCCAGCAGCCGGGGGACAGGACAATACAATGAGCAGTTCTTC. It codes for CASSRGTGQYNEQFF.

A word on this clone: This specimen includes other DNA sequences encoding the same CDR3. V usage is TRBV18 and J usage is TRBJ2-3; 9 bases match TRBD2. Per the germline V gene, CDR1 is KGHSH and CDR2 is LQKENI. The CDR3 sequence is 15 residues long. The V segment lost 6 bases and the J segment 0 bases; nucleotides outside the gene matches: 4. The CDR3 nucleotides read TGTGCCAGCTCCCTCACTAGCGGGAGCACAGATACGCAGTATTTT. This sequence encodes CASSLTSGSTDTQYF.

Written as DNA, the CDR3 is TGTGCCTGGAGTGGACAGGGGAGTTCCACAGATACGCAGTATTTT. It encodes CAWSGQGSSTDTQYF. This chain links TRBV30 with TRBJ2-3; TRBD1 matches at 8 bases. Per the germline V gene, CDR1 is GTSNPN and CDR2 is SVGIG (reference sequence). This CDR3 region has 15 residues. The trim removed 1 base at V and 2 bases at J, leaving 5 bases unmatched.

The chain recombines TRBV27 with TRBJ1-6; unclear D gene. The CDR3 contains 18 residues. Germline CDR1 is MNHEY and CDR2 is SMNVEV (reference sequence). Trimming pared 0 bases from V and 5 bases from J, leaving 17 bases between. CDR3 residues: CASSLSPFRLANNSPLHF. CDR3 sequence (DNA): TGTGCCAGCAGTTTATCCCCCTTCCGACTTGCCAATAATTCACCCCTCCACTTT.